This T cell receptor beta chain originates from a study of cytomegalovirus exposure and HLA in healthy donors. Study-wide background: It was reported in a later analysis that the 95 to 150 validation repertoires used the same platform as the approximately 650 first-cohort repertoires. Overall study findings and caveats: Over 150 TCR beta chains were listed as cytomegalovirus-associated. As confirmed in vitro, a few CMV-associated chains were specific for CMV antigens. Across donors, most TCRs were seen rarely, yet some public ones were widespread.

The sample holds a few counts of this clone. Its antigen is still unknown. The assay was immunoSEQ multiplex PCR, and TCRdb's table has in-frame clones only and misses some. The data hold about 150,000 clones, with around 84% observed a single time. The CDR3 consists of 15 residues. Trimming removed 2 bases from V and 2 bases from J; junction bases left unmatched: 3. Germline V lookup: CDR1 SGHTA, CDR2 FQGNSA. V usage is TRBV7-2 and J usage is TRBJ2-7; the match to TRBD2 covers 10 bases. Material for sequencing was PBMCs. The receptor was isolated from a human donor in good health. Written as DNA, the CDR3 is TGTGCCAGCAGCTTAAAGCGGGGGGGCACCTACGAGCAGTACTTC. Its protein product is CASSLKRGGTYEQYF.